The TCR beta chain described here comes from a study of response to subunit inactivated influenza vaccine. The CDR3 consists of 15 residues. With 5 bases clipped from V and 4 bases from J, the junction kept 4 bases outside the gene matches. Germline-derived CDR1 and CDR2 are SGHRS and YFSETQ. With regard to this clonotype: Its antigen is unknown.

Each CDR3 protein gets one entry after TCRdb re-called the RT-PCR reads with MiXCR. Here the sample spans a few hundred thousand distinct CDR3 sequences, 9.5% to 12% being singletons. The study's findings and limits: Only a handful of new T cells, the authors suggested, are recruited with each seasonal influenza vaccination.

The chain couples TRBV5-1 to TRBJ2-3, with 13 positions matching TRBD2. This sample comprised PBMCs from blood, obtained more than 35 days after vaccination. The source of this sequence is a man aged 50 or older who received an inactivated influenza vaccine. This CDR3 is CASSRTSGRADTQYF. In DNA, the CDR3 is TGCGCCAGCAGTCGGACTAGCGGGAGAGCAGATACGCAGTATTTT.